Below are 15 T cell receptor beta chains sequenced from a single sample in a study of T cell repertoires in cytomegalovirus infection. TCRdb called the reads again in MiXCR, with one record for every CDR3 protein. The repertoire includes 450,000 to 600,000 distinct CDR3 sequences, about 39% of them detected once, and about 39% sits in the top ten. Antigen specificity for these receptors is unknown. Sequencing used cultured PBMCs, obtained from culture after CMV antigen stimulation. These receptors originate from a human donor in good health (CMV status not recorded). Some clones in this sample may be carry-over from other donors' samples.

The CDR3 bases are TGTGCCACCAGTGAAGCCACAGGGTCTAATGAGCAGTTCTTC. This encodes CATSEATGSNEQFF. J is TRBJ2-1 and V is TRBV24-1; D is possibly TRBD1 (6 bases). Germline V gives CDR1 KGHDR, CDR2 SFDVKD. The V end was cut by 4 bases, the J end by 7 bases, with 13 bases between. The CDR3 totals 14 residues.

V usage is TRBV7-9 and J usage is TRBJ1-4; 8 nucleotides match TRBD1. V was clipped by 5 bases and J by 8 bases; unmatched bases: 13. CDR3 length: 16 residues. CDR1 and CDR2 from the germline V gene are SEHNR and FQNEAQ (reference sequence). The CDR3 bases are TGTGCCAGCAGCGGGAGGGACAGGCCGATGGGGGAAAAACTGTTTTTT. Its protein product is CASSGRDRPMGEKLFF.

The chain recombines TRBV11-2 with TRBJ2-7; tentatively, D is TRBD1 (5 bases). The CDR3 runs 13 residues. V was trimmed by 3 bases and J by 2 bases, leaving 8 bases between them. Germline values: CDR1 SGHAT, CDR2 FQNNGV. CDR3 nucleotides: TGTGCCAGCAGCTTTACGACAGCCTACGAGCAGTACTTC. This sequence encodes CASSFTTAYEQYF. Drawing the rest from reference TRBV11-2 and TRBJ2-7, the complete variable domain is EAGVAQSPRYKIIEKRQSVAFWCNPISGHATLYWYQQILGQGPKLLIQFQNNGVVDDSQLPKDRFSAERLKGVDSTLKIQPAKLEDSAVYLCASSFTTAYEQYFGPGTRLTVT.

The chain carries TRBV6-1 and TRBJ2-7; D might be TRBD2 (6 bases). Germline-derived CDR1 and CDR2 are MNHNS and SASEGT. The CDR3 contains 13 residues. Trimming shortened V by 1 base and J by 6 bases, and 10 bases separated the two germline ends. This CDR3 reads CASSEGGLSEQYF. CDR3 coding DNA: TGTGCCAGCAGTGAAGGGGGACTTTCCGAGCAGTACTTC.

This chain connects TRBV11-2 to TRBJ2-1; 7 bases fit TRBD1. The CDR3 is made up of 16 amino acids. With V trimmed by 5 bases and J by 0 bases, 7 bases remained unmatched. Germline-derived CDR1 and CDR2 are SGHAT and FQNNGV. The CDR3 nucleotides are TGTGCCAGCAGCCCAGGGGGTGGGGGCTCCTACAATGAGCAGTTCTTC. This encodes CASSPGGGGSYNEQFF.

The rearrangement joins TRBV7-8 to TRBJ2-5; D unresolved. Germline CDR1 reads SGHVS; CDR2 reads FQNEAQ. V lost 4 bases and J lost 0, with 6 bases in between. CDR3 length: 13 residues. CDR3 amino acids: CASSSPNQETQYF. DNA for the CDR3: TGTGCCAGCAGCTCGCCCAACCAAGAGACCCAGTACTTC.

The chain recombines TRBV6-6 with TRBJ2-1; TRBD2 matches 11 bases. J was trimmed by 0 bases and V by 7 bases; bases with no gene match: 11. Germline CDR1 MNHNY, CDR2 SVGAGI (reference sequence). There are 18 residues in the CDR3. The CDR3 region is CASIPRLAGRGSYNEQFF. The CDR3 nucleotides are TGTGCCAGCATTCCGAGACTAGCGGGGAGAGGCTCCTACAATGAGCAGTTCTTC.

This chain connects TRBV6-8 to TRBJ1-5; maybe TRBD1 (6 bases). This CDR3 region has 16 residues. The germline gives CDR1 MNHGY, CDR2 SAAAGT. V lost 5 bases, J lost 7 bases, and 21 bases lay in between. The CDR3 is CASSDEILGGNQPQHF. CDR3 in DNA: TGTGCCAGCAGTGACGAAATCTTAGGGGGGAACCAGCCCCAGCATTTT.

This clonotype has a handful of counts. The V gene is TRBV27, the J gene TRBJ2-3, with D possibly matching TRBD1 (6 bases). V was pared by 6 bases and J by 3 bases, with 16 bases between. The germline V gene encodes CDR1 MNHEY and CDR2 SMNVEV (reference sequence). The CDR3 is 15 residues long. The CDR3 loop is CASSEMRGNTDTQYF. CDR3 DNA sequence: TGTGCCAGCAGCGAGATGAGGGGGAATACAGATACGCAGTATTTT.

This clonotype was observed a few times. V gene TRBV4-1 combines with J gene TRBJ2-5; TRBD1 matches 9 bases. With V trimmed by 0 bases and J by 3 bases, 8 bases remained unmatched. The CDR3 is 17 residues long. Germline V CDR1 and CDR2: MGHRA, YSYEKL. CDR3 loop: CASSQDRAGTGKETQYF. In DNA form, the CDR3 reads TGCGCCAGCAGCCAAGATCGTGCCGGGACAGGGAAAGAGACCCAGTACTTC.

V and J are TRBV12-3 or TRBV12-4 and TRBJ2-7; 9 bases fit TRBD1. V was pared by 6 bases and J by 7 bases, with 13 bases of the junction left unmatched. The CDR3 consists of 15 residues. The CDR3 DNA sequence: TGTGCCAGCAGCCCAAGGGGACAGGGCCGGAATGAGCAGTACTTC. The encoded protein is CASSPRGQGRNEQYF.

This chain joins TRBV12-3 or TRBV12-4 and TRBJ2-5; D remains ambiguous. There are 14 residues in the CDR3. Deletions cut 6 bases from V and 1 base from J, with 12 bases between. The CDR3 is CASSPTGFQETQYF. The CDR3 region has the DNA TGTGCCAGCAGCCCCACCGGGTTCCAAGAGACCCAGTACTTC.

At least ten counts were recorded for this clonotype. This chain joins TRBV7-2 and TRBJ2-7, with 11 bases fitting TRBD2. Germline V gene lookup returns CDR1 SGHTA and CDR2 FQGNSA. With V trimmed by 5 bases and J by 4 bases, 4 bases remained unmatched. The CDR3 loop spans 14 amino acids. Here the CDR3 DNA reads TGTGCCAGCAGCCTTAGCGGGGGGGGTTACGAGCAGTACTTC. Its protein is CASSLSGGGYEQYF.

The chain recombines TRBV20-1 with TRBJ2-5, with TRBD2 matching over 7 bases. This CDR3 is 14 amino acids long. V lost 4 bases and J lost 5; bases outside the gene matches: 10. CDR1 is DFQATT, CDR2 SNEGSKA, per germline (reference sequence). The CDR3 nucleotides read TGCAGTGCTATAAGCGGGACCCAAAGGGAGACCCAGTACTTC. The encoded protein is CSAISGTQRETQYF.

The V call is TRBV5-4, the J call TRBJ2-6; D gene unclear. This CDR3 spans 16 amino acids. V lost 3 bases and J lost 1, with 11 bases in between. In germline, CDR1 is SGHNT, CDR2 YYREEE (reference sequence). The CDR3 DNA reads TGTGCCAGCAGCTCCGCTACAAGGTCTGGGGCCAACGTCCTGACTTTC. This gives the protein CASSSATRSGANVLTF.